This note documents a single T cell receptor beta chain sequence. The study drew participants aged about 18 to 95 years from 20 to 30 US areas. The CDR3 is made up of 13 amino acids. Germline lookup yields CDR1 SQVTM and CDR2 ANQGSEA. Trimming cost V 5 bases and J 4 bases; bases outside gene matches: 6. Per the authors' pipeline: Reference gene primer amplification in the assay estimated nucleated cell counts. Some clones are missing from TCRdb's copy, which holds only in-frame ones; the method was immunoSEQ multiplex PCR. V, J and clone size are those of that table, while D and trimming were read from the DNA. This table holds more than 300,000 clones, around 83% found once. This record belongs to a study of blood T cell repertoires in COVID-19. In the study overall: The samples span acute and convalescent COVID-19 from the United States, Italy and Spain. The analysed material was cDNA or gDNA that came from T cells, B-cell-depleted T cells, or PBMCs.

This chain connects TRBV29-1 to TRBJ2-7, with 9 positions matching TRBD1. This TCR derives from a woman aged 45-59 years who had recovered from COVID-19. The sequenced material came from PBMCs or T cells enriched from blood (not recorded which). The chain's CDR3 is CSVHVDRGYEQYF. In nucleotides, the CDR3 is TGCAGCGTTCATGTAGACAGGGGGTACGAGCAGTACTTC.